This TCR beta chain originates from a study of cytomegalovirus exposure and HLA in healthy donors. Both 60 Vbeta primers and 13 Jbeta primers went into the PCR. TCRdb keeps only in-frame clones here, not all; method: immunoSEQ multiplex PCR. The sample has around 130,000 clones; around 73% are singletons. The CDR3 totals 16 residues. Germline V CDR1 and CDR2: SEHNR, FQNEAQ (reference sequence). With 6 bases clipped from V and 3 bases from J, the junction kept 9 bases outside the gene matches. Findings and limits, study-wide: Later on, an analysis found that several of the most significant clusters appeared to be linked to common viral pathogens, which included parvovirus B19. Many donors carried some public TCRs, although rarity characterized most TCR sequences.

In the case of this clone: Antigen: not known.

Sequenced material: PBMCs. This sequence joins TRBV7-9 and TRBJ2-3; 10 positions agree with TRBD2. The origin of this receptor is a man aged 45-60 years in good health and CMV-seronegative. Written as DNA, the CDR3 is TGTGCCAGCAGTCTCCTAGCGGGAGAGGGGACAGATACGCAGTATTTT. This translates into CASSLLAGEGTDTQYF.